This T cell receptor (beta chain) was profiled in a study of T cell responses to AZD1222 COVID-19 vaccine. Samples with a second dose at about 4 or about 12 weeks were pooled together. This CDR3 spans 13 amino acids. Trimming took 1 base from V and 4 from J, leaving 7 bases between them. Germline-derived CDR1 and CDR2 are MDHEN and SYDVKM. Study-wide results and caveats: Clonal diversity may have been underestimated in mostly white British donors. When two AZD1222 doses had been given, Spike-specific TCR breadth and depth rose. In all cases, repertoires were sampled only after the peak T cell response.

About this clone itself: The antigen remains unidentified.

Profiling relied on immunoSEQ multiplex PCR, and the TCRdb table lists in-frame clones only, not all of them. The sample consists of around 200,000 clones, 85% to 95% of them appearing once. Sequenced here: peripheral blood, sampled 28 days after the second AZD1222 dose. This chain joins TRBV28 and TRBJ1-1; D unclear. This receptor was obtained from an adult who received the AZD1222 COVID-19 vaccine. This chain's CDR3 is CASSLFLRTEAFF. The DNA for the CDR3 is TGTGCCAGCAGTTTATTTCTGCGCACTGAAGCTTTCTTT.